The T cell receptor (beta chain) under discussion was sequenced for a study of T cells in Graves' hyperthyroidism and ophthalmopathy. Study outcomes and limitations: Among thyroid clonotypes expanded above 0.001, most also appeared in blood. A median about 7 months before onset, the model predicted ophthalmopathy.

RNA transcripts yielded amplified TCR beta CDR3 regions. HTBI primers were used for first-round RT-PCR of the TCR CDR3. Each CDR3 protein gets one entry after TCRdb re-called the multiplex PCR reads with MiXCR. The sample records approximately 300,000 distinct CDR3 sequences, 15% to 20% being singletons. The diagnostic basis comprised clinical symptoms, serum thyroxine and TRAb, thyroid ultrasound and orbital computed tomography. The PBMCs were taken from about 9.7 ml of fresh peripheral blood. This clonotype has a handful of counts. The antigen is not known. CDR1 SGHRS and CDR2 YFSETQ come from the germline V gene. The CDR3 sequence is 17 residues long. Trimming stripped 0 bases from V and 1 base from J, with 16 bases between.

V usage is TRBV5-1 and J usage is TRBJ2-5; D possibly uses TRBD1 or TRBD2 (6 bases each). The sample consisted of blood. The receptor was isolated from a woman aged 60-70 years with Graves' ophthalmopathy. The CDR3 coding sequence is TGCGCCAGCAGCTTGGGGCCTCTAGGAGGGGGCCAAGAGACCCAGTACTTC. As protein: CASSLGPLGGGQETQYF.